Following are 19 T cell receptor beta chains from one sample sequenced in a study of beta chain features in type 1 diabetes. Expressed TCRB transcripts were sequenced because the isolated RNA had all been reverse transcribed beforehand. Profiled with immunoSEQ multiplex PCR; TCRdb holds only in-frame clones, not every one. The table lists around 190,000 clones, about 13% of them singletons. Sequenced sample: central memory CD4+ T cells from blood. The source is a woman aged 18-29 years in good health.

There are a few counts of this clone. The chain combines TRBV30 with TRBJ2-7; the D gene is possibly TRBD1 (6 bases). The CDR3 totals 13 residues. Looked up from germline, CDR1 is GTSNPN and CDR2 is SVGIG (reference sequence). V lost 7 bases to trimming and J lost 0 bases, with 13 bases between them. CDR3 nucleotides: TGTGCCTACCAGATGGACAGCTCCTACGAGCAGTACTTC. Residues: CAYQMDSSYEQYF.

The chain is built from TRBV5-4 and TRBJ2-7, with D hard to call. The CDR3 extends over 12 amino acids. Looked up from germline, CDR1 is SGHNT and CDR2 is YYREEE (reference sequence). V lost 3 bases to trimming and J lost 4 bases, with 8 bases between them. CDR3 loop: CASSSPGYEQYF. For the CDR3, the DNA is TGTGCCAGCAGCTCCCCCGGTTACGAGCAGTACTTC.

The genes are TRBV30 and TRBJ1-2; possibly TRBD1 for D (5 bases). There are 17 residues in the CDR3. The germline V gene has CDR1 GTSNPN and CDR2 SVGIG (reference sequence). The germline V and J ends were trimmed by 0 bases and 4 bases, with 21 bases remaining between them. This chain's CDR3 is CAWSVRRGTLSLYGYTF. DNA for the CDR3: TGTGCCTGGAGTGTTCGTCGCGGGACCCTCTCACTCTATGGCTACACCTTC.

A word on this clone: Additional DNA sequences in this sample encode the identical CDR3. The V gene is TRBV7-3, the J gene TRBJ1-1, with D possibly TRBD1 on 6 matching bases. Germline V gene sequence: CDR1 SGHTA, CDR2 FQGTGA. The CDR3 is 13 residues long. The V end lost 3 bases, the J end lost 1 base, and 6 bases lay between the germline ends. This CDR3 is CASSLGQNTEAFF. The CDR3 DNA is TGTGCCAGCAGCTTGGGACAGAACACTGAAGCTTTCTTT. The full variable domain, rest sourced from reference TRBV7-3 and TRBJ1-1, is GAGVSQTPSNKVTEKGKYVELRCDPISGHTALYWYRQSLGQGPEFLIYFQGTGAADDSGLPNDRFFAVRPEGSVSTLKIQRTERGDSAVYLCASSLGQNTEAFFGQGTRLTVV.

This chain links TRBV29-1 with TRBJ2-2; the match to TRBD1 covers 9 bases. This CDR3 has 14 residues. The germline V gene encodes CDR1 SQVTM and CDR2 ANQGSEA. V shed 8 bases, J shed 4 bases, and the junction held 8 bases outside the gene matches. CDR3 in DNA: TGCAGCACCCCAGGACAGGGGTTCACCGGGGAGCTGTTTTTT. The encoded protein is CSTPGQGFTGELFF.

This clone was counted only a few times. V gene TRBV4-1 combines with J gene TRBJ1-4; D call uncertain. This CDR3 is 14 amino acids long. CDR1 and CDR2 from the germline V gene are MGHRA and YSYEKL. Trimming removed 1 base at V and 8 bases at J, with 11 bases between. The CDR3 sequence: CASSQVSRGEKLFF. In DNA form, the CDR3 reads TGCGCCAGCAGCCAAGTATCTCGCGGGGAAAAACTGTTTTTT.

This clone appeared a few times. V usage is TRBV14 and J usage is TRBJ2-2; 9 positions agree with TRBD1. With 6 bases clipped from V and 5 bases from J, the junction kept 7 bases outside the gene matches. This CDR3 is 15 amino acids long. The germline gives CDR1 SGHDN, CDR2 FVKESK. CDR3: CASRPGQGLTGELFF. As DNA, the CDR3 is TGTGCCAGCAGACCGGGACAGGGATTAACCGGGGAGCTGTTTTTT.

About this clone itself: Other DNA sequences in the same sample also yield this CDR3. This CDR3 reads CASSLDRDTEAFF. In DNA form, the CDR3 reads TGTGCCAGCAGCTTGGACAGGGACACTGAAGCTTTCTTT. The genes are TRBV7-3 and TRBJ1-1, with 8 nucleotides matching TRBD1. With 3 bases clipped from V and 3 bases from J, the junction kept 0 bases outside the gene matches. CDR3 length: 13 amino acids. Germline V gene sequence: CDR1 SGHTA, CDR2 FQGTGA. The variable domain in full, completed from reference TRBV7-3 and TRBJ1-1, reads GAGVSQTPSNKVTEKGKYVELRCDPISGHTALYWYRQSLGQGPEFLIYFQGTGAADDSGLPNDRFFAVRPEGSVSTLKIQRTERGDSAVYLCASSLDRDTEAFFGQGTRLTVV.

This clone occurred a few times. This sequence joins TRBV27 and TRBJ2-7; 10 positions match TRBD1. Germline CDR1 and CDR2: MNHEY and SMNVEV (reference sequence). The CDR3 is made up of 14 amino acids. Trimming cost V 7 bases and J 4 bases; bases outside gene matches: 7. CDR3 nucleotides: TGTGCCAGCATTCGGACAGGGGGTAATTACGAGCAGTACTTC. It translates to CASIRTGGNYEQYF.

The table lists this clone with a few counts. The V and J genes are TRBV30 and TRBJ1-2; D possibly corresponds to TRBD1 (5 bases). Germline CDR1 is GTSNPN and CDR2 is SVGIG (reference sequence). The length of the CDR3 is 14 residues. The V and J ends lost 1 base and 4 bases respectively, with 13 bases between them. Written as DNA, the CDR3 is TGTGCCTGGAGTGCTCAGGGCGGCGGCTATGGCTACACCTTC. This codes for CAWSAQGGGYGYTF.

The V call is TRBV28, the J call TRBJ1-5; D unclear. Per germline, CDR1 MDHEN and CDR2 SYDVKM. The V gene lost 2 bases and the J gene lost 7 bases, with 12 bases spanning the gap. CDR3 length: 14 amino acids. Here the CDR3 reads CASSLDGRGQPQHF. CDR3 nucleotides: TGTGCCAGCAGTTTAGACGGACGGGGACAGCCCCAGCATTTT.

This clone showed up just a few times. The chain uses TRBV7-9 and TRBJ1-4; 9 bases agree with TRBD1. The junction had 3 bases not matched to a gene; V was cut back by 5 bases and J by 5 bases. Looked up from germline, CDR1 is SEHNR and CDR2 is FQNEAQ (reference sequence). CDR3 length: 14 residues. The CDR3 here is CASSGQGSNEKLFF. Here the CDR3 DNA reads TGTGCCAGCAGCGGACAGGGGTCCAATGAAAAACTGTTTTTT.

The chain has TRBV4-2 and TRBJ2-2, with 8 bases lining up with TRBD2. The CDR3 is 15 amino acids. Unmatched junction bases numbered 2, after V lost 2 bases and J lost 3 bases. Germline values: CDR1 LGHNA, CDR2 YNFKEQ. The CDR3 DNA follows: TGTGCCAGCAGCCAAACTAGCGGTTACACCGGGGAGCTGTTTTTT. It codes for CASSQTSGYTGELFF.

V usage is TRBV5-1 and J usage is TRBJ2-6, with 7 bases identical to TRBD1. The CDR3 spans 16 residues. Losses at the gene ends were 0 bases for V and 2 bases for J; bases not matched to a gene: 2. Germline loops: CDR1 SGHRS, CDR2 YFSETQ. The CDR3: CASSLAQGAGANVLTF. Here the CDR3 DNA reads TGCGCCAGCAGCTTGGCCCAGGGGGCTGGGGCCAACGTCCTGACTTTC.

This clone was detected ten times or more. The gene calls are TRBV5-4 and TRBJ2-3; D gene uncertain. Germline lookup yields CDR1 SGHNT and CDR2 YYREEE (reference sequence). Trimming took 3 bases from V and 3 from J, leaving 8 bases between them. This CDR3 has 13 amino acids. The CDR3, as DNA: TGTGCCAGCAGCTCCCCGGTAACAGATACGCAGTATTTT. Its protein product is CASSSPVTDTQYF.

This clone came up a few times. Other DNA sequences of this sample code for an identical CDR3. The V call is TRBV7-2, the J call TRBJ2-3, with TRBD2 matching over 9 bases. Germline CDR1 is SGHTA and CDR2 is FQGNSA. The junction had 4 bases not matched to a gene; V was cut back by 5 bases and J by 4 bases. The CDR3 contains 14 residues. For the CDR3, the DNA is TGTGCCAGCAGCCCTGGACTAGCGCCAGATACGCAGTATTTT. This gives the protein CASSPGLAPDTQYF.

This clone was seen a handful of times. V usage is TRBV29-1 and J usage is TRBJ2-5; 8 bases are shared with TRBD1. The DNA end is a closer match to TRBJ2-7, so the J assignment may be wrong. Germline V lookup: CDR1 SQVTM, CDR2 ANQGSEA. The CDR3 totals 15 residues. DNA for the CDR3: TGCAGCGTTGAGGGGGAGACTGGACAGGGCTACGAGCAGTACTTC. This encodes CSVEGETGQGYEQYF.

The chain carries TRBV7-9 and TRBJ1-1, with 8 bases that match TRBD1. CDR3 length: 15 residues. CDR1 is SEHNR and CDR2 is FQNEAQ in the germline V gene (reference sequence). V lost 3 bases, J lost 5 bases, and 8 bases stayed unmatched. The CDR3 DNA follows: TGTGCCAGCAGCTTTCGAAGGACAGGGAGGACTGAAGCTTTCTTT. Translation gives CASSFRRTGRTEAFF.

This clone appeared once. The genes are TRBV7-2 and TRBJ2-3; a possible D gene is TRBD2 (6 bases). V was shortened by 1 base and J by 3 bases, with 17 bases between the two germline ends. The CDR3 spans 17 residues. The germline V gene encodes CDR1 SGHTA and CDR2 FQGNSA. In DNA, the CDR3 is TGTGCCAGCAGCTTAGGTAGTGGGGGGAGGAGGACAGATACGCAGTATTTT. Its protein is CASSLGSGGRRTDTQYF.